A single sample is the source of the 20 T cell receptor beta chains below, sequenced in a study of regulatory T cells in long-lasting Graves disease. Time point meaning: newly diagnosed GD, antithyroid drugs for less than 3 months. From RNA extracted from PBMCs, the TCR library was made. Investigators prepared the TCR beta libraries by applying iRepertoire HTBI primers and Arm-PCR of CDR3 regions. TCRdb called the multiplex PCR reads again in MiXCR, with one record for every CDR3 protein. The sample lists about 320,000 distinct CDR3 sequences, roughly 18% occurring once. Specimen: peripheral blood mononuclear cells (PBMCs), collected at new diagnosis, from a patient treated with antithyroid drugs. These receptors were obtained from a female donor with Graves disease.

Comments on this clonotype: Possible read error: a much larger clone is one base away. V usage is TRBV7-2 and J usage is TRBJ2-1; TRBD2 agrees at 7 bases. V lost 5 bases to trimming and J lost 6 bases; unmatched junction nucleotides: 16. The CDR3 loop spans 17 amino acids. Germline CDR1 reads SGHTA; CDR2 reads FQGNSA. CDR3 nucleotides: TGTGCCAGCAGCCCAGCTAGGGTGGGACTAAGGCTCAATGAGCAGTTCTTC. This translates into CASSPARVGLRLNEQFF.

This clonotype occurred many times. The chain links TRBV14 to TRBJ1-6, with 9 bases that match TRBD1. CDR1 and CDR2 from the germline V gene are SGHDN and FVKESK. This CDR3 has 15 amino acids. Trimming cost V 1 base and J 8 bases; bases outside gene matches: 3. CDR3 in amino acids: CASSQVGQGYSPLHF. CDR3 coding DNA: TGTGCCAGCAGCCAAGTCGGACAGGGGTATTCACCCCTCCACTTT.

With regard to this clonotype: No conserved phenylalanine or tryptophan is present at the end of the CDR3, so a read error is the likely explanation. It is unclear where the CDR3 begins or ends on the DNA, so no DNA is shown, and the CDR3 is as TCRdb lists it. V and J are TRBV30 and TRBJ2-3; TRBD2 reflects the table's D call only, with no check against the DNA. With termini counted, the CDR3 has 14 amino acids. Germline CDR1 GTSNPN, CDR2 SVGIG (reference sequence). The CDR3 protein is CAWRRVWRTDTHYI.

In its sample, this clonotype was seen many times. V usage is TRBV11-2 and J usage is TRBJ2-5; TRBD1 might be the D (6 bases). This CDR3 is built from 14 residues. Germline loops: CDR1 SGHAT, CDR2 FQNNGV. The V and J ends lost 8 bases and 3 bases respectively, with 16 bases between them. The CDR3 sequence: CASYSTGLEETQYF. The DNA for the CDR3 is TGTGCCAGCTATTCGACAGGTTTGGAAGAGACCCAGTACTTC.

This clonotype was recorded many times. The gene calls are TRBV10-2 and TRBJ2-1, with 7 bases matching TRBD1. Trimming removed 2 bases from V and 8 bases from J; junction bases left unmatched: 9. The CDR3 covers 15 residues. Germline CDR1 reads WSHSY; CDR2 reads SAAADI. This CDR3 reads CASSETGALGDEQFF. The DNA of the CDR3 is TGCGCCAGCAGTGAGACAGGGGCCCTCGGGGATGAGCAGTTCTTC.

In its sample, this clonotype was seen many times. This chain joins TRBV12-3 or TRBV12-4 and TRBJ2-7; D is unclear. V lost 3 bases and J lost 5, with 14 bases in between. The CDR3 is 14 residues long. This CDR3 reads CASSFSWASHEQYF. In DNA, the CDR3 is TGTGCCAGCAGTTTCTCATGGGCCAGTCACGAGCAGTACTTC.

The V call is TRBV5-1, the J call TRBJ1-6; 7 bases align to TRBD1. This CDR3 spans 16 amino acids. The V and J ends lost 4 bases and 15 bases, in that order; junction bases with no gene match: 19. Germline V gives CDR1 SGHRS, CDR2 YFSETQ. The CDR3 DNA reads as TGCGCCAGCAGCCTACAGGGGTCAGTCCTGGATCCTGGCCTCCACTTT. This codes for CASSLQGSVLDPGLHF.

In this sample, this clonotype turned up many times. This rearrangement joins TRBV5-5 to TRBJ1-3; D perhaps matches TRBD1 (6 bases). Germline V gene lookup returns CDR1 SGHKS and CDR2 YYEKEE (reference sequence). The CDR3 runs 16 residues. Trimming removed 4 bases from V and 0 bases from J, with 14 bases in between. CDR3 in amino acids: CASSGNRALSGNTIYF. In nucleotides, the CDR3 is TGTGCCAGCAGCGGGAACAGGGCGCTCTCTGGAAACACCATATATTTT.

The J gene is TRBJ2-7, the V gene TRBV13; D may be TRBD2 (6 bases). V lost 3 bases, J lost 2 bases, and 11 bases lay in between. Germline V CDR1 and CDR2: PRHDT, FYEKMQ (reference sequence). The length of the CDR3 is 14 residues. CDR3 sequence: CASSLSGVTYEQYF. CDR3 in DNA: TGTGCCAGCAGCTTGTCGGGGGTCACCTACGAGCAGTACTTC.

Turning to this clonotype: A far larger clone is one nucleotide away, so this likely arose from a read error. The chain has TRBV2 and TRBJ2-5; 11 nucleotides match TRBD2. After removal of 4 bases from V and 11 bases from J, the junction contained 12 bases not matched to a gene. This CDR3 spans 15 amino acids. Germline CDR1 is SNHLY and CDR2 is FYNNEI. The CDR3 DNA is TGTGCCAGCAGTGCTACACTAGCGGGAGTGAATGAGCAGTACTTC. Translation: CASSATLAGVNEQYF.

This clonotype was seen only a few times. Compared with germline, one end of the junction differs, possibly owing to a read error. V gene TRBV2 combines with J gene TRBJ2-3; 8 bases align to TRBD1. The CDR3 contains 15 residues. The germline V gene has CDR1 SNHLY and CDR2 FYNNEI. CDR3: CASSQPGGRTGTQYF. CDR3 nucleotide sequence: TGTGCCAGTTCTCAGCCAGGGGGCAGGACAGGTACGCAGTATTTT.

Many counts were recorded for this clonotype. The J gene is TRBJ2-1, the V gene TRBV2; D gene unclear. V lost 0 bases, J lost 3 bases, and 9 bases lay in between. This CDR3 contains 15 residues. Germline V CDR1 and CDR2: SNHLY, FYNNEI. For the CDR3, the DNA is TGTGCCAGCAGTGAAGCGGTGACGGTCTACAATGAGCAGTTCTTC. It yields the protein CASSEAVTVYNEQFF.

This clonotype was counted at least ten times. The chain links TRBV12-3 or TRBV12-4 to TRBJ1-2, with 8 bases lining up with TRBD1. The CDR3 has 13 amino acids. Trimming at V came to 6 bases and at J to 8 bases, leaving 8 bases not matched to a gene. CDR3 bases: TGTGCCAGCAGCTTGACAGGGGTTCAAGGCTACACCTTC. Amino acids: CASSLTGVQGYTF.

There are many counts of this clonotype. The V and J genes are TRBV9 and TRBJ2-1; 11 bases line up with TRBD2. Germline CDR1 SGDLS, CDR2 YYNGEE. The J segment lost 7 bases and the V segment lost 4 bases, leaving 7 bases of the junction unmatched. The CDR3 has 15 residues. CDR3 region: CASSTSGTSGNEQFF. CDR3 DNA sequence: TGTGCCAGCAGCACATCCGGGACTAGCGGTAATGAGCAGTTCTTC.

The sample holds many counts of this clonotype. V gene TRBV28 combines with J gene TRBJ1-4, with TRBD1 matching over 8 bases. The V gene end was trimmed by 5 bases and the J gene end by 11 bases; junction bases not matched to a gene: 4. The CDR3 runs to 12 residues. Germline V gene sequence: CDR1 MDHEN, CDR2 SYDVKM. This CDR3 reads CASSTGGMKLFF. The CDR3 bases are TGTGCCAGCAGTACAGGGGGGATGAAACTGTTTTTT.

V and J are TRBV12-3 or TRBV12-4 and TRBJ2-3, with D unresolved. V lost 6 bases to trimming and J lost 3 bases, with 22 bases between them. The CDR3 is 17 amino acids. CDR3 loop: CASSLGVAPSGTDTQYF. The CDR3 DNA sequence: TGTGCCAGCAGCCTAGGAGTAGCACCCAGTGGTACAGATACGCAGTATTTT.

This clonotype was observed a few times. The chain carries TRBV9 and TRBJ2-3; D not resolved. Germline V lookup: CDR1 SGDLS, CDR2 YYNGEE. The V end was cut by 0 bases, the J end by 5 bases, with 4 bases between. CDR3 length: 12 amino acids. The CDR3 protein is CASSVGIDTQYF. The DNA for the CDR3 is TGTGCCAGCAGCGTAGGGATAGATACGCAGTATTTT.

The J gene is TRBJ1-1, the V gene TRBV18; the D gene is possibly TRBD1 (5 bases). The CDR3 consists of 15 residues. CDR1 KGHSH and CDR2 LQKENI come from the germline V gene. With 3 bases removed from V and 5 bases from J, the gap between germline ends came to 16 bases. CDR3 DNA: TGTGCCAGCTCACCTACGGACACCGTGTTGACTGAAGCTTTCTTT. Translating it yields CASSPTDTVLTEAFF.

The sample holds a few counts of this clonotype. This chain uses TRBV5-1 with TRBJ2-1; 7 bases fit TRBD1. V gave up 5 bases and J gave up 1 base; unmatched junction bases: 9. CDR1 and CDR2 from the germline V gene are SGHRS and YFSETQ. The length of the CDR3 is 16 residues. DNA of the CDR3: TGCGCCAGCAGACGGACAGGTCGGAATTCCTACAATGAGCAGTTCTTC. The encoded protein is CASRRTGRNSYNEQFF.

This clonotype was detected a few times. The chain combines TRBV6-1 with TRBJ2-7, with 7 bases lining up with TRBD2. There are 14 residues in the CDR3. Germline CDR1 is MNHNS and CDR2 is SASEGT. The J segment lost 6 bases and the V segment lost 8 bases, leaving 13 bases of the junction unmatched. CDR3 in amino acids: CASGEAGGRSEQYF. Here the CDR3 DNA reads TGTGCCAGCGGAGAGGCCGGGGGGAGGAGCGAGCAGTACTTC.